Shown below are 5 T cell receptor beta chains from a single sample sequenced in a study of blood T cell repertoires in COVID-19. Using immunoSEQ multiplex PCR, the repertoire was profiled, and TCRdb retains in-frame clones only, with some absent. Among 70,000 to 80,000 clones, roughly nine tenths were seen once, and the ten largest hold roughly 14%. The sequenced sample was peripheral blood. Receptors were obtained from a woman aged 55-70 years with acute or convalescent COVID-19.

The V gene is TRBV19, the J gene TRBJ2-1; 9 bases agree with TRBD2. The V and J ends lost 1 base and 2 bases, in that order; junction bases with no gene match: 3. Germline CDR1 is LNHDA and CDR2 is SQIVND (reference sequence). This CDR3 is built from 16 residues. Here the CDR3 DNA reads TGTGCCAGTAGTATAGTTTTAGCGGGGGCCTACAATGAGCAGTTCTTC. Protein: CASSIVLAGAYNEQFF.

This chain uses TRBV7-9 with TRBJ1-2, with 9 positions matching TRBD1. The CDR3 is made up of 16 amino acids. In germline, CDR1 is SEHNR, CDR2 FQNEAQ (reference sequence). The J segment lost 4 bases and the V segment lost 5 bases, leaving 11 bases of the junction unmatched. Here the CDR3 reads CASSVQQGADGYGYTF. In DNA form, the CDR3 reads TGTGCCAGCAGCGTTCAACAGGGGGCTGATGGCTATGGCTACACCTTC. Looking up the rest from reference TRBV7-9 and TRBJ1-2 gives the full variable domain: DTGVSQNPRHKITKRGQNVTFRCDPISEHNRLYWYRQTLGQGPEFLTYFQNEAQLEKSRLLSDRFSAERPKGSFSTLEIQRTEQGDSAMYLCASSVQQGADGYGYTFGSGTRLTVV.

This chain connects TRBV2 to TRBJ1-1; D is uncertain. The CDR3 length is 14 residues. Germline CDR1 reads SNHLY; CDR2 reads FYNNEI. Trimming removed 5 bases from V and 0 bases from J, with 10 bases in between. CDR3 DNA: TGTGCCAGCAGTCATGAAACACTGAACACTGAAGCTTTCTTT. It is translated as CASSHETLNTEAFF.

This clone was seen a single time. The DNA for the CDR3 is TGTGCCAGCAGTGTAGGACTAACGTTAAACAATGAGCAGTTCTTC. Amino acids: CASSVGLTLNNEQFF. V gene TRBV25-1 combines with J gene TRBJ2-1; perhaps TRBD2 as D (6 bases). This CDR3 spans 15 amino acids. V dropped 4 bases and J dropped 5 bases, with 15 bases sitting between them. Germline assignment: CDR1 MGHDK and CDR2 SYGVNS.

This sequence joins TRBV2 and TRBJ2-5; TRBD1 agrees at 8 bases. Unmatched junction bases numbered 4, after V lost 3 bases and J lost 4 bases. This CDR3 is built from 14 residues. CDR1 SNHLY and CDR2 FYNNEI come from the germline V gene. CDR3 residues: CASSEDRVRETQYF. As DNA, the CDR3 is TGTGCCAGCAGTGAGGACAGGGTGCGAGAGACCCAGTACTTC.